These 32 T cell receptor beta chains originate from one sample sequenced in a study of read filtering for tumor transcriptome and immune sequencing. The library was built from about 400 ng RNA with molecular barcoded adaptors for alpha/delta and beta/gamma chains. TCRdb recomputed calls from the reads with MiXCR, one row per CDR3 protein. The table shows some 24,000 distinct CDR3 sequences, with under 25% occurring only once. Material for sequencing was a population of CD138-negative cells sorted from bone marrow. The source of these receptors is a donor at least 40 years old with multiple myeloma.

This clonotype was counted only a few times. This could be a read error, since a much larger clone is one nucleotide away. This chain connects TRBV27 to TRBJ2-7; D may be TRBD2 (5 bases). The CDR3 has 14 amino acids. Germline CDR1 MNHEY, CDR2 SMNVEV (reference sequence). In nucleotides, the CDR3 is TGTGTCAGCAGTTTGGGCAGAGGGTTCTACGAGCAGTACTTC. This translates into CVSSLGRGFYEQYF.

This clonotype has at least ten counts. The chain links TRBV29-1 to TRBJ2-7; D might be TRBD1 (6 bases). The CDR3 is 15 residues long. V gave up 0 bases and J gave up 6 bases, with 18 bases separating them. Germline V lookup: CDR1 SQVTM, CDR2 ANQGSEA. CDR3 protein: CSVEEGRGGSSEQYF. Written as DNA, the CDR3 is TGCAGCGTTGAAGAGGGCCGAGGGGGTTCGAGCGAGCAGTACTTC.

This clonotype has a count of ten or more. This rearrangement joins TRBV6-4 to TRBJ2-2; the match to TRBD2 covers 12 bases. CDR1 and CDR2 (germline): MRHNA, SNTAGT. The CDR3 extends over 14 amino acids. After removal of 8 bases from V and 3 bases from J, the junction contained 1 base not matched to a gene. The CDR3 protein is CASRLAGDTGELFF. The CDR3 nucleotides read TGTGCCAGCCGACTAGCGGGAGACACCGGGGAGCTGTTTTTT.

The table lists this clonotype with many counts. The J gene is TRBJ2-5, the V gene TRBV28; 8 bases are a match to TRBD1. Germline trimming cut 4 bases from V and 5 bases from J; bases unmatched to any gene: 9. Germline CDR1 is MDHEN and CDR2 is SYDVKM. CDR3 length equals 15 residues. This CDR3 is CASSSPRNRGETQYF. Written as DNA, the CDR3 is TGTGCCAGCAGTTCACCACGGAACAGGGGGGAGACCCAGTACTTC.

As for this clonotype: The conserved final phenylalanine or tryptophan is absent from the CDR3, which likely points to a read error. The chain recombines TRBV28 with TRBJ2-7; TRBD1 agrees at 7 bases. The CDR3 runs to 14 residues. V lost 6 bases and J lost 3; bases outside the gene matches: 8. Germline loops: CDR1 MDHEN, CDR2 SYDVKM. CDR3 residues: CASRLPGQRYEQYL. For the CDR3, the DNA is TGTGCCAGCAGACTCCCGGGACAGCGCTACGAGCAGTACCTC.

At least ten counts were recorded for this clonotype. V usage is TRBV4-1 and J usage is TRBJ2-6; D gene uncertain. V was clipped by 4 bases and J by 6 bases, with 7 bases between them. CDR1 is MGHRA, CDR2 YSYEKL, per germline. CDR3 length: 13 amino acids. The CDR3 region has the DNA TGCGCCAGCAGCCTCGCGGAGGCCAACGTCCTGACTTTC. This codes for CASSLAEANVLTF.

As regards this clonotype: The CDR3 ends on some other residue instead of the conserved phenylalanine or tryptophan, so this is likely a read error. The rearrangement links TRBV20-1 to TRBJ1-5, with 9 bases matching TRBD1. Germline V gene lookup returns CDR1 DFQATT and CDR2 SNEGSKA (reference sequence). The V segment lost 6 bases and the J segment 4 bases; nucleotides outside the gene matches: 10. The CDR3 consists of 15 residues. CDR3 region: CSASTRDRDNQPQHL. The CDR3 DNA is TGCAGTGCAAGCACCCGGGACAGGGATAATCAGCCCCAGCATCTT.

This clonotype was seen once. The junction shows a germline mismatch at one end, possibly a read error. The V and J genes are TRBV9 and TRBJ1-5, with D possibly matching TRBD1 (5 bases). The CDR3 loop spans 15 amino acids. Germline V gives CDR1 SGDLS, CDR2 YYNGEE. The CDR3 region is CASSVDGGSNQPPHF. The CDR3 coding sequence is TGTGCCAGCAGCGTAGACGGGGGGAGCAATCAGCCCCCGCATTTT. The variable domain in full, with the rest retrieved from reference TRBV9 and TRBJ1-5, is DSGVTQTPKHLITATGQRVTLRCSPRSGDLSVYWYQQSLDQGLQFLIQYYNGEERAKGNILERFSAQQFPDLHSELNLSSLELGDSALYFCASSVDGGSNQPPHFGDGTRLSIL.

This clonotype was counted at least ten times. V and J are TRBV24-1 and TRBJ2-2, with D unresolved. The CDR3 covers 12 residues. V was shortened by 3 bases and J by 7 bases, with 5 bases between the two germline ends. Germline values: CDR1 KGHDR, CDR2 SFDVKD. Here the CDR3 DNA reads TGTGCCACCAGTGATGACTTCGGGGAGCTGTTTTTT. As protein: CATSDDFGELFF.

This clonotype was picked up a small number of times. This sequence joins TRBV20-1 and TRBJ2-2; D is uncertain. Germline CDR1 DFQATT, CDR2 SNEGSKA (reference sequence). The ends were cut back, 3 bases at V and 4 bases at J, with 15 bases in the middle. The CDR3 has 15 amino acids. The CDR3 region is CSARAPGKGTGELFF. CDR3 bases: TGCAGTGCTAGGGCTCCTGGAAAAGGCACCGGGGAGCTGTTTTTT.

This clonotype was detected only a few times. The rearrangement links TRBV28 to TRBJ1-1; D is undetermined. Trimming removed 5 bases from V and 6 bases from J, with 16 bases in between. The CDR3 is 14 amino acids. Germline CDR1 MDHEN, CDR2 SYDVKM. Written as DNA, the CDR3 is TGTGCCAGCAGTCCCGCCCTCTCCCGCTCTGAAGCTTTCTTT. This codes for CASSPALSRSEAFF.

The chain has TRBV20-1 and TRBJ2-5; D is unresolved. The germline V and J ends were trimmed by 4 bases and 2 bases, with 11 bases remaining between them. Germline-derived CDR1 and CDR2 are DFQATT and SNEGSKA (reference sequence). The CDR3 is made up of 13 amino acids. The CDR3 spells CSAKGPGQETQYF. The DNA of the CDR3 is TGCAGTGCTAAAGGTCCAGGACAAGAGACCCAGTACTTC.

The gene calls are TRBV5-1 and TRBJ1-1; D ambiguous. Trimming pared 0 bases from V and 1 base from J, leaving 7 bases between. In germline, CDR1 is SGHRS, CDR2 YFSETQ. CDR3 size: 14 residues. In DNA form, the CDR3 reads TGCGCCAGCAGCTTGGAACGGCAGAACACTGAAGCTTTCTTT. Its translation is CASSLERQNTEAFF. The entire variable domain, with the rest obtained from reference TRBV5-1 and TRBJ1-1, is as follows: KAGVTQTPRYLIKTRGQQVTLSCSPISGHRSVSWYQQTPGQGLQFLFEYFSETQRNKGNFPGRFSGRQFSNSRSEMNVSTLELGDSALYLCASSLERQNTEAFFGQGTRLTVV.

This clonotype was recorded at least ten times. This rearrangement joins TRBV7-9 to TRBJ2-2; 8 bases align to TRBD1. The CDR3 runs to 14 residues. V was pared by 6 bases and J by 9 bases, with 9 bases of the junction left unmatched. Germline CDR1 reads SEHNR; CDR2 reads FQNEAQ (reference sequence). CDR3 coding DNA: TGTGCCAGCAGTTCGGACAGGGAGAGCCGGGAGCTGTTTTTT. The encoded protein is CASSSDRESRELFF.

This clonotype was detected ten times or more. V is TRBV11-1 and J is TRBJ2-1, with D perhaps TRBD2 (5 bases). Between the trimmed V and J ends, which lost 5 bases and 7 bases, there was a span of 12 bases. The CDR3 runs 13 residues. Germline CDR1 is SGHAT and CDR2 is FQDESV (reference sequence). The CDR3 reads CASSPRRENEQFF. DNA of the CDR3: TGTGCCAGCAGCCCCCGACGGGAAAATGAGCAGTTCTTC.

This clonotype was counted a single time. This rearrangement joins TRBV11-3 to TRBJ2-3; TRBD1 or TRBD2 may be the D gene (7 bases each). The V end lost 5 bases, the J end lost 5 bases, and 17 bases lay between the germline ends. The CDR3 contains 15 residues. The V gene's germline CDR1 is SGHNT and CDR2 YENEEA. The CDR3 loop is CASSRPGGGRDTQYF. CDR3 DNA: TGTGCCAGCAGCCGACCAGGGGGGGGCAGAGATACGCAGTATTTT.

This clonotype was counted at least ten times. This chain links TRBV19 with TRBJ2-7, with unresolved D. V lost 3 bases, J lost 8 bases, and 8 bases lay in between. There are 11 residues in the CDR3. Germline V gene data show CDR1 as LNHDA and CDR2 as SQIVND (reference sequence). The CDR3 sequence: CASSIGQKQYF. CDR3 in DNA: TGTGCCAGTAGTATCGGGCAGAAGCAGTACTTC.

Regarding this clonotype: One end of the junction is discordant with germline, which a read error may explain. The chain links TRBV19 to TRBJ2-1; D call uncertain. Germline V CDR1 and CDR2: LNHDA, SQIVND (reference sequence). This CDR3 has 14 amino acids. For the CDR3, the DNA is TGTGCCAGTAGTATCATCGGTCGCTACTATGATCAGTTCTTC. This sequence encodes CASSIIGRYYDQFF.

This clonotype was recorded many times. The chain combines TRBV20-1 with TRBJ2-5; D may correspond to TRBD1 or TRBD2 (5 bases each). Germline CDR1 is DFQATT and CDR2 is SNEGSKA (reference sequence). CDR3 length: 11 amino acids. The CDR3 here is CSTRWGETQYF. CDR3 coding DNA: TGCAGCACGAGGTGGGGGGAGACCCAGTACTTC.

Of note for this clonotype: Given the absence of the conserved phenylalanine or tryptophan at the CDR3 end, a read error is likely. The V and J genes are TRBV6-5 and TRBJ2-3; tentatively, D is TRBD1 or TRBD2 (5 bases each). This CDR3 is built from 11 residues. Deletions cut 5 bases from V and 9 bases from J, with 9 bases between. Germline-derived CDR1 and CDR2 are MNHEY and SVGAGI. The CDR3 sequence: CASSRGDTQYL. DNA of the CDR3: TGTGCCAGCAGTAGAGGGGACACGCAGTATTTA.

A remark on this clonotype: The junction shows a germline mismatch at one end, possibly a read error. The chain recombines TRBV5-4 with TRBJ2-5; D is ambiguous. Germline lookup yields CDR1 SGHNT and CDR2 YYREEE (reference sequence). This CDR3 has 12 amino acids. CDR3 nucleotides: TGTGCCAGCAGCTTGCCGAAAGAGACCCGGTACTTC. Translated: CASSLPKETRYF. Filled out from reference TRBV5-4 and TRBJ2-5, the complete variable domain reads ETGVTQSPTHLIKTRGQQVTLRCSSQSGHNTVSWYQQALGQGPQFIFQYYREEENGRGNFPPRFSGLQFPNYSSELNVNALELDDSALYLCASSLPKETRYFGPGTRLLVL.

Worth noting for this clonotype: This may be a read error: a much more frequent sequence differs by one nucleotide. The chain joins TRBV20-1 to TRBJ2-5; no definite D call. The V and J ends lost 5 bases and 5 bases respectively, with 9 bases between them. The CDR3 is 11 amino acids. From germline, CDR1 is DFQATT and CDR2 SNEGSKA (reference sequence). This CDR3 is CSARKEETQYF. CDR3 sequence (DNA): TGCAGTGCTCGAAAGGAGGAGACCCAGTACTTC.

This clonotype has ten or more counts. The chain combines TRBV7-9 with TRBJ2-3; unclear D gene. V lost 6 bases to trimming and J lost 0 bases, with 19 bases between them. Germline V gives CDR1 SEHNR, CDR2 FQNEAQ (reference sequence). The CDR3 is 17 amino acids. The CDR3 DNA sequence: TGTGCCAGCAGGAATCCTTCCTTCGGTGGCAGCACAGATACGCAGTATTTT. Amino acid sequence: CASRNPSFGGSTDTQYF.

For this clonotype: A much larger clone is a single base away; this may be a read error. The V and J genes are TRBV20-1 and TRBJ2-3; tentative D call: TRBD2 (5 bases). The V gene's germline CDR1 is DFQATT and CDR2 SNEGSKA (reference sequence). This CDR3 comprises 13 residues. In DNA, the CDR3 is TGCAGTGTTCCCACCTCTAGCACAGATATGCAGTATTTT. Translation: CSVPTSSTDMQYF.

This clonotype was counted many times. The chain employs TRBV28 and TRBJ1-4; TRBD1 matches 7 bases. The ends lost 5 bases at V and 7 bases at J; junction bases unmatched: 10. The CDR3 sequence is 15 residues long. The germline V gene has CDR1 MDHEN and CDR2 SYDVKM. CDR3 region: CASSAQVQGGEKLFF. CDR3 nucleotides: TGTGCCAGCAGTGCCCAGGTGCAGGGGGGTGAAAAACTGTTTTTT.

The chain joins TRBV4-1 to TRBJ2-3; TRBD2 is a possible D gene (5 bases). CDR1 is MGHRA, CDR2 YSYEKL, per germline. The V and J ends lost 1 base and 0 bases respectively, with 17 bases between them. The CDR3 length is 18 residues. CDR3 in DNA: TGCGCCAGCAGCCAAGGGGTCTGGGAGTCCCATAGCACAGATACGCAGTATTTT. Its protein is CASSQGVWESHSTDTQYF.

This clonotype has ten or more counts. The chain uses TRBV20-1 and TRBJ1-1; 8 bases fit TRBD1. Germline trimming cut 6 bases from V and 4 bases from J; bases unmatched to any gene: 4. Germline V CDR1 and CDR2: DFQATT, SNEGSKA (reference sequence). This CDR3 has 12 amino acids. The CDR3: CSAETGGTEAFF. The CDR3 nucleotides are TGCAGTGCCGAAACAGGGGGCACTGAAGCTTTCTTT.

In its sample, this clonotype was seen many times. The chain uses TRBV24-1 and TRBJ2-1; TRBD1 matches 9 bases. The CDR3 contains 16 residues. Germline trimming cut 0 bases from V and 8 bases from J; bases unmatched to any gene: 7. CDR1 KGHDR and CDR2 SFDVKD come from the germline V gene. The CDR3 sequence: CATSDLFGTGRDEQFF. The CDR3 DNA follows: TGTGCCACCAGTGATTTGTTCGGGACAGGGAGGGATGAGCAGTTCTTC.

This clonotype was detected ten times or more. This chain uses TRBV6-5 with TRBJ1-1, with D possibly matching TRBD1 (6 bases). The CDR3 contains 16 residues. The germline V gene encodes CDR1 MNHEY and CDR2 SVGAGI. V was trimmed by 0 bases and J by 1 base, leaving 12 bases between them. This CDR3 is CASSYSLDRTNTEAFF. CDR3 in DNA: TGTGCCAGCAGTTACTCGCTCGACAGGACGAACACTGAAGCTTTCTTT.

For this clonotype: This sequence may be a read error, since a much larger clone differs from it by one base. The CDR3 region has the DNA TGCAGTGCTAGAGATCGGGTAAAACTGTCTTTT. Protein product: CSARDRVKLSF. The rearrangement uses TRBV20-1 and TRBJ1-4, with unresolved D. The germline gives CDR1 DFQATT, CDR2 SNEGSKA (reference sequence). This CDR3 is built from 11 residues.

This clonotype was seen more than once but under ten times. A much larger clone lies a single base off, so this may be a read error. V usage is TRBV20-1 and J usage is TRBJ2-3; D is perhaps TRBD2 (6 bases). The length of the CDR3 is 14 residues. The germline V gene has CDR1 DFQATT and CDR2 SNEGSKA (reference sequence). Here the CDR3 DNA reads TGCAGTGTTAGAGTGTGGGGAGGCCCAGATACGCAGTATTTT. This translates into CSVRVWGGPDTQYF.

Concerning this clonotype: An end of the junction differs from the germline gene, which may be a read error. The V and J genes are TRBV7-9 and TRBJ2-1; maybe TRBD2 (6 bases). The germline V gene encodes CDR1 SEHNR and CDR2 FQNEAQ (reference sequence). The CDR3 loop spans 13 amino acids. CDR3: CASRAGCYNDQFF. In nucleotides, the CDR3 is TGTGCCAGCAGAGCGGGTTGCTACAATGATCAGTTCTTC. The full variable domain, completed using reference TRBV7-9 and TRBJ2-1, is DTGVSQNPRHKITKRGQNVTFRCDPISEHNRLYWYRQTLGQGPEFLTYFQNEAQLEKSRLLSDRFSAERPKGSFSTLEIQRTEQGDSAMYLCASRAGCYNDQFFGPGTRLTVL.